This T cell receptor (beta chain) emerged from a study of T cell clonality in common variable immunodeficiency. Overall study findings and caveats: TCRbeta clonality was increased in CVID versus healthy controls. Common variable immunodeficiency TCR beta sequences reportedly had fewer deletions and N-nucleotide insertions.

Germline lookup yields CDR1 MDHEN and CDR2 SYDVKM. This CDR3 is built from 12 residues. This clone was seen ten or more times. The target antigen is unknown. The read gets to within 3 residues of the CDR3 end, and the germline J gene fills in the rest. The table came from immunoSEQ multiplex PCR; TCRdb's copy has only in-frame clones and leaves some out. This table holds about 42,000 clones with no singletons; the top ten claim roughly 1.9%. The TCR sequence derives from a person between 18 and 75 years old in good health. The chain is built from TRBV28 and TRBJ1-1, with 8 positions matching TRBD1. The sequenced sample consisted of peripheral blood mononuclear cells. The CDR3 reads CASSLGQGEAFF. The CDR3 bases that were read are TGTGCCAGCAGTTTAGGACAGGGCGAA.